These T cell receptor beta chains were read from a single sample in a study of cytotoxic CD8 clonotypes in ibrutinib-treated CLL. The data were produced by immunoSEQ multiplex PCR, yet TCRdb's version contains in-frame clones alone and is incomplete. Here the sample spans tens of thousands of clones, less than 75% being singletons. The sequenced sample was PBMCs, obtained before ibrutinib treatment. These receptor sequences come from a human donor with chronic lymphocytic leukemia. Both conserved end residues are part of each CDR3. Fields, in order: clone size, J gene, V gene, D gene, CDR3 protein, CDR3 DNA. The D gene is left open where the match is weak. Not all rows give a size; the values are once, few, many and, for expanded clones, a class.

size: NA; J: TRBJ1-2; V: TRBV2; D: TRBD1; CDR3: CASKSRTGGDYGYTF; DNA: TGTGCCAGCAAATCCCGGACAGGGGGAGACTATGGCTACACCTTC
size: NA; J: TRBJ1-5; V: TRBV4-1; D: NA; CDR3: CASSQDLGGTINQPQHF; DNA: TGCGCCAGCAGCCAAGATTTGGGCGGGACAATCAATCAGCCCCAGCATTTT
size: NA; J: TRBJ2-2; V: TRBV6-5; D: NA; CDR3: CASSYSGPNTGELFF; DNA: TGTGCCAGCAGTTACTCGGGCCCGAACACCGGGGAGCTGTTTTTT
size: NA; J: TRBJ1-2; V: TRBV7-2; D: NA; CDR3: CASSLEAGAGYGYTF; DNA: TGTGCCAGCAGCTTAGAGGCAGGGGCGGGCTATGGCTACACCTTC
size: NA; J: TRBJ1-2; V: TRBV13; D: TRBD1; CDR3: CASSSPPQGYGYTF; DNA: TGTGCCAGCAGCTCTCCTCCACAGGGGTACGGCTACACCTTC
size: NA; J: TRBJ2-1; V: TRBV18; D: TRBD1; CDR3: CASSPRTGSLDNEQFF; DNA: TGTGCCAGCTCACCCCGGACAGGGAGTTTGGACAATGAGCAGTTCTTC
size: NA; J: TRBJ2-1; V: TRBV11-2; D: TRBD2; CDR3: CASSLGSAGGPGHEQFF; DNA: TGTGCCAGCAGCTTAGGATCGGCGGGAGGGCCCGGCCATGAGCAGTTCTTC
size: many; J: TRBJ1-5; V: TRBV10-3; D: TRBD1; CDR3: CAISELATGGLKHF; DNA: TGTGCCATCAGTGAGTTAGCGACAGGGGGGTTGAAGCATTTT
size: NA; J: TRBJ2-7; V: TRBV28; D: NA; CDR3: CASSSLLGYEQYF; DNA: TGTGCCAGCAGTTCCCTCCTAGGTTACGAGCAGTACTTC
size: NA; J: TRBJ2-1; V: TRBV2; D: TRBD1; CDR3: CASSQAQGQGIFEQFF; DNA: TGTGCCAGCTCCCAAGCTCAGGGACAGGGAATTTTTGAGCAGTTCTTC
size: NA; J: TRBJ2-7; V: TRBV6-1; D: NA; CDR3: CASSEAGGPYEQYF; DNA: TGTGCCAGCAGTGAAGCGGGGGGACCGTACGAGCAGTACTTC
size: NA; J: TRBJ2-7; V: TRBV5-4; D: TRBD1; CDR3: CASSFIDRGRIQLYEQYF; DNA: TGTGCCAGCAGCTTCATCGACAGGGGACGTATCCAACTCTACGAGCAGTACTTC
size: few; J: TRBJ2-1; V: TRBV7-2; D: NA; CDR3: CASSTRGQGGNEQFF; DNA: TGTGCCAGCAGCACCAGGGGCCAGGGTGGCAATGAGCAGTTCTTC
size: NA; J: TRBJ1-6; V: TRBV7-6; D: NA; CDR3: CASSPRLGLTPPGPYNSPLHF; DNA: TGTGCCAGCAGCCCAAGACTGGGATTGACCCCCCCCGGCCCCTACAATTCACCCCTCCACTTT
size: few; J: TRBJ1-2; V: TRBV6-1; D: NA; CDR3: CASSEKGDYGYTF; DNA: TGTGCCAGCAGTGAAAAGGGAGACTATGGCTACACCTTC
size: NA; J: TRBJ2-1; V: TRBV7-2; D: TRBD2; CDR3: CASRYETTSGKVVF; DNA: TGTGCCAGCAGGTACGAGACGACTAGCGGTAAGGTGGTCTTC
size: NA; J: TRBJ1-1; V: TRBV14; D: NA; CDR3: CASSPRRPRGETEAFF; DNA: TGTGCCAGCAGCCCAAGACGGCCCCGGGGGGAAACTGAAGCTTTCTTT
size: NA; J: TRBJ2-7; V: TRBV19; D: NA; CDR3: CASSRDKTYEQYF; DNA: TGTGCCAGCAGCCGGGACAAGACCTACGAGCAGTACTTC
size: NA; J: TRBJ1-4; V: TRBV5-1; D: NA; CDR3: CASRTAIGEKLFF; DNA: TGCGCCAGCAGGACGGCCATCGGTGAAAAACTGTTTTTT
size: medium-sized; J: TRBJ2-2; V: TRBV11-2; D: NA; CDR3: CASSLTDTGELFF; DNA: TGTGCCAGCAGCTTAACAGACACCGGGGAGCTGTTTTTT
size: few; J: TRBJ2-2; V: TRBV7-2; D: NA; CDR3: CASSLRLGGELFF; DNA: TGTGCCAGCAGCCTAAGATTAGGCGGGGAGCTGTTTTTT
size: NA; J: TRBJ1-5; V: TRBV6-5; D: NA; CDR3: CASTLYNQPQHF; DNA: TGTGCCAGCACCCTATACAATCAGCCCCAGCATTTT
size: NA; J: TRBJ1-3; V: TRBV7-6; D: TRBD1; CDR3: CASSESTGTSGNTIYF; DNA: TGTGCCAGCAGCGAATCGACAGGGACCTCTGGAAACACCATATATTTT
size: once; J: TRBJ2-5; V: TRBV4-3; D: TRBD2; CDR3: CASSRGLAGLGETQYF; DNA: TGCGCCAGCAGCCGTGGACTAGCGGGATTGGGAGAGACCCAGTACTTC
size: NA; J: TRBJ1-5; V: TRBV6-5; D: TRBD1; CDR3: CASSSRQGLSNQPQHF; DNA: TGTGCCAGCAGTTCGAGACAGGGTTTGAGCAATCAGCCCCAGCATTTT
size: once; J: TRBJ2-7; V: TRBV11-2; D: NA; CDR3: CASTARVGLPYEQYF; DNA: TGTGCCAGCACCGCAAGGGTCGGTCTCCCCTACGAGCAGTACTTC
size: NA; J: TRBJ2-3; V: TRBV29-1; D: NA; CDR3: CSVTGRTDTQYF; DNA: TGCAGCGTGACAGGTCGCACAGATACGCAGTATTTT
size: NA; J: TRBJ1-1; V: TRBV2; D: NA; CDR3: CASSVDGYTEAFF; DNA: TGTGCCAGCAGTGTGGACGGTTACACTGAAGCTTTCTTT
size: NA; J: TRBJ2-1; V: TRBV19; D: TRBD2; CDR3: CASTRLAGVFNEQFF; DNA: TGTGCCAGTACGAGGTTGGCGGGAGTGTTTAATGAGCAGTTCTTC
size: NA; J: TRBJ2-7; V: TRBV9; D: TRBD2; CDR3: CASSVGFGGTYEQYF; DNA: TGTGCCAGCAGCGTAGGATTCGGGGGGACTTACGAGCAGTACTTC